This is a list of T cell receptor beta chains from one sample in a study of cytomegalovirus exposure and HLA in healthy donors. The repertoire was sequenced with immunoSEQ multiplex PCR; TCRdb's copy has only in-frame clones and lacks some. The sample holds about 71,000 clones, less than 85% seen once. Material: PBMCs. The receptors come from a woman between 45 and 65 years old in good health and CMV-seropositive. Both conserved end residues are part of each CDR3. D genes are given only for firm matches. Size tells how often a clone was seen (once, few, many) or the class of an expanded clone, and some rows leave it out.

j_call | d_call | cdr3_length | clone_size | v_call | cdr3_nt | cdr3_aa
TRBJ1-1 | . | 15 | . | TRBV9 | TGTGCCAGCAGCGTAGCTTCGGGAACGAGCACTGAAGCTTTCTTT | CASSVASGTSTEAFF
TRBJ2-5 | TRBD1 | 15 | . | TRBV5-4 | TGTGCCAGCAGCGATCGACAGGGATCTGGGGAGACCCAGTACTTC | CASSDRQGSGETQYF
TRBJ1-2 | . | 15 | . | TRBV7-9 | TGTGCCAGCAGCCCCAAGCTACCAGGACTGTATGGCTACACCTTC | CASSPKLPGLYGYTF
TRBJ1-5 | . | 14 | . | TRBV4-1 | TGCGCCAGCAGCCAGCTGCCCGGGGTGCAGCCCCAGCATTTT | CASSQLPGVQPQHF
TRBJ1-1 | . | 13 | . | TRBV6-6 | TGTGCCAGCAGCCCGACATTGAACACTGAAGCTTTCTTT | CASSPTLNTEAFF
TRBJ2-7 | . | 11 | . | TRBV29-1 | TGCAGCGTTGAGTCCTATAGCGAGCAGTACTTC | CSVESYSEQYF
TRBJ1-6 | . | 15 | once | TRBV7-2 | TGTGCCAGCAGCCGCAGCGGGACGGATAATTCACCCCTCCACTTT | CASSRSGTDNSPLHF
TRBJ1-2 | . | 14 | . | TRBV28 | TGTGCCAGCAACCTTCAAGACAGGAACTATGGCTACACCTTC | CASNLQDRNYGYTF
TRBJ2-1 | TRBD1 | 16 | . | TRBV4-1 | TGCGCCAGCAGCCACTTCCGGGACAGGGGCTGGTATGAGCAGTTCTTC | CASSHFRDRGWYEQFF
TRBJ2-7 | TRBD1 | 13 | . | TRBV5-1 | TGCGCCAGCAGCATACAGGGGGCGTACGAGCAGTACTTC | CASSIQGAYEQYF
TRBJ2-7 | TRBD2 | 16 | . | TRBV7-2 | TGTGCCAGCAGCTTATACCCTAGCGGGAGCTCCTACGAGCAGTACTTC | CASSLYPSGSSYEQYF
TRBJ1-2 | TRBD1 | 14 | . | TRBV2 | TGTGCCAGCAGTCGACAGGGGGAGGGCTATGGCTACACCTTC | CASSRQGEGYGYTF
TRBJ2-7 | TRBD2 | 15 | . | TRBV10-3 | TGTGCCATCAGCTACAGGGAGGGACTAGCTCACGAGCAGTACTTC | CAISYREGLAHEQYF
TRBJ2-1 | TRBD1 | 15 | few | TRBV7-2 | TGTGCCAGCAGCCTCGGACAGGGCTCCTACAATGAGCAGTTCTTC | CASSLGQGSYNEQFF
TRBJ2-7 | TRBD1 | 19 | . | TRBV11-2 | TGTGCCAGCAGCTTATCCAACATTAGAGGGGGACAGGGCACCTACGAGCAGTACTTC | CASSLSNIRGGQGTYEQYF
TRBJ2-7 | TRBD2 | 17 | few | TRBV2 | TGTGCCTCAGCGGGTTCTAGCGGGAGGGCCCTCGACGACGAGCAGTACTTC | CASAGSSGRALDDEQYF
TRBJ2-7 | . | 14 | . | TRBV7-9 | TGTGCCAGCAGCTTGGAGGGGGCTCGTTACGAGCAGTACTTC | CASSLEGARYEQYF
TRBJ1-6 | . | 15 | . | TRBV5-6 | TGTGCCAGCAGCCCCCCCGGAGTCTATAATTCACCCCTCCACTTT | CASSPPGVYNSPLHF
TRBJ2-7 | . | 15 | few | TRBV4-1 | TGCGCCAGCAGCCCAAGACAGGCCAGCTCCTACGAGCAGTACTTC | CASSPRQASSYEQYF
TRBJ2-7 | TRBD1 | 15 | . | TRBV7-8 | TGTGCCAGCAGCGCCTCGACAGGGGAGAGCTACGAGCAGTACTTC | CASSASTGESYEQYF
TRBJ2-7 | TRBD1 | 15 | few | TRBV4-3 | TGCGCCAGCAGCCACGGGACAGGAGGCTCCTACGAGCAGTACTTC | CASSHGTGGSYEQYF
TRBJ2-3 | . | 14 | . | TRBV7-9 | TGTGCCAGCAGCTTAGCGCTTTCGGCAGATACGCAGTATTTT | CASSLALSADTQYF
TRBJ1-6 | . | 14 | . | TRBV28 | TGTGCCAGCAGGCCCGGGGGGGGTGATTCACCCCTCCACTTT | CASRPGGGDSPLHF
TRBJ2-1 | . | 12 | . | TRBV19 | TGTGCCAGTAGGAACAGAGGGGGTGAGCAGTTCTTC | CASRNRGGEQFF
TRBJ2-1 | TRBD2 | 16 | . | TRBV6-5 | TGTGCCAGCAGTTCCCAAGCGGGGGGGCCCTACAATGAGCAGTTCTTC | CASSSQAGGPYNEQFF
TRBJ2-3 | TRBD2 | 15 | . | TRBV5-1 | TGCGCCAGCAGCTTTAGCGGGGGGGCGGCAGATACGCAGTATTTT | CASSFSGGAADTQYF
TRBJ2-3 | . | 13 | . | TRBV29-1 | TGCAGCGTTGAATCCGGGCGGGGAGATACGCAGTATTTT | CSVESGRGDTQYF
TRBJ2-7 | TRBD2 | 16 | . | TRBV7-6 | TGTGCCAGCAGCTTGGGTAGCGGGAAGGGCGCCTACGAGCAGTACTTC | CASSLGSGKGAYEQYF
TRBJ2-1 | TRBD2 | 17 | . | TRBV7-2 | TGTGCCAGCAGCTTGGTAACGGGAGGAGGGCCTTACAATGAGCAGTTCTTC | CASSLVTGGGPYNEQFF
TRBJ1-3 | TRBD1 | 13 | . | TRBV29-1 | TGCAGCGTGGCCGGGACAGGGGGAAACACCATATATTTT | CSVAGTGGNTIYF
TRBJ2-1 | TRBD2 | 17 | . | TRBV5-1 | TGCGCCAGCAGCTTAGGGACTAGCGGCAGCTCCTACAATGAGCAGTTCTTC | CASSLGTSGSSYNEQFF
TRBJ2-3 | . | 14 | . | TRBV7-2 | TGTGCCAGCACCCCCGCCGGGGTCACAGATACGCAGTATTTT | CASTPAGVTDTQYF
TRBJ1-1 | TRBD1 | 12 | few | TRBV27 | TGTGCCTCCGGAGAAGGGGGCACCGAAGCTTTCTTT | CASGEGGTEAFF
TRBJ2-1 | TRBD1 | 14 | . | TRBV27 | TGTGCCAGCAGTTCTCCCGGACAGGCCAATGAGCAGTTCTTC | CASSSPGQANEQFF
TRBJ1-4 | . | 11 | few | TRBV7-9 | TGTGCCAGCGCCTATTACGAAAAACTGTTTTTT | CASAYYEKLFF